This T cell receptor (beta chain) was recorded in a study of chemoradiotherapy in HPV16-positive cancers. Notes on the study in general: Candidate HPV-specific clones and E7-related TCR motifs grew in tumor during treatment.

Assay: immunoSEQ multiplex PCR; the TCRdb copy retains only in-frame clones and omits some. In the table there are some 17,000 clones, 55% to 75% of which are singletons. Points on this clone: Its cognate antigen is unknown.

Material: tumor tissue, obtained from a patient who underwent chemoradiotherapy. The origin of this receptor is a human donor with HPV-associated anogenital cancer.

CDR3 sequence reads: CAWSLLGTDNEQFF. The CDR3 DNA reads as TGTGCCTGGAGTCTGCTCGGGACTGACAATGAGCAGTTCTTC. The chain links TRBV30 to TRBJ2-1; perhaps TRBD2 as D (6 bases). The germline V and J ends were trimmed by 2 bases and 5 bases, with 13 bases remaining between them. Germline V gives CDR1 GTSNPN, CDR2 SVGIG (reference sequence). There are 14 residues in the CDR3. Full variable domain (remainder filled in from reference TRBV30 and TRBJ2-1): SQTIHQWPATLVQPVGSPLSLECTVEGTSNPNLYWYRQAAGRGLQLLFYSVGIGQISSEVPQNLSASRPQDRQFILSSKKLLLSDSGFYLCAWSLLGTDNEQFFGPGTRLTVL.